This entry is about one T cell receptor (beta chain). The source of the sample is a study of post-analysis software for immune sequencing data. The library was made from cDNA and included unique molecular identifiers. TCRdb re-derived calls from the PCR reads in MiXCR, one entry per CDR3 protein. The data contain 400,000 to 500,000 distinct CDR3 sequences, 39% of them seen just once; the ten biggest clones take up less than 10%. The clonotype was recovered from a girl aged 2 to 9 with multiple sclerosis. Sequences were obtained from blood.

CDR3 residues: CASSLSLAGAYNEQFF. DNA of the CDR3: TGTGCCAGCAGCTTAAGTCTAGCGGGCGCATACAATGAGCAGTTCTTC. The V call is TRBV7-9, the J call TRBJ2-1; 8 bases align to TRBD2. V trimming: 2 bases; J trimming: 4 bases; junction bases outside the gene matches: 7. The germline V gene encodes CDR1 SEHNR and CDR2 FQNEAQ (reference sequence). This CDR3 has 16 residues.